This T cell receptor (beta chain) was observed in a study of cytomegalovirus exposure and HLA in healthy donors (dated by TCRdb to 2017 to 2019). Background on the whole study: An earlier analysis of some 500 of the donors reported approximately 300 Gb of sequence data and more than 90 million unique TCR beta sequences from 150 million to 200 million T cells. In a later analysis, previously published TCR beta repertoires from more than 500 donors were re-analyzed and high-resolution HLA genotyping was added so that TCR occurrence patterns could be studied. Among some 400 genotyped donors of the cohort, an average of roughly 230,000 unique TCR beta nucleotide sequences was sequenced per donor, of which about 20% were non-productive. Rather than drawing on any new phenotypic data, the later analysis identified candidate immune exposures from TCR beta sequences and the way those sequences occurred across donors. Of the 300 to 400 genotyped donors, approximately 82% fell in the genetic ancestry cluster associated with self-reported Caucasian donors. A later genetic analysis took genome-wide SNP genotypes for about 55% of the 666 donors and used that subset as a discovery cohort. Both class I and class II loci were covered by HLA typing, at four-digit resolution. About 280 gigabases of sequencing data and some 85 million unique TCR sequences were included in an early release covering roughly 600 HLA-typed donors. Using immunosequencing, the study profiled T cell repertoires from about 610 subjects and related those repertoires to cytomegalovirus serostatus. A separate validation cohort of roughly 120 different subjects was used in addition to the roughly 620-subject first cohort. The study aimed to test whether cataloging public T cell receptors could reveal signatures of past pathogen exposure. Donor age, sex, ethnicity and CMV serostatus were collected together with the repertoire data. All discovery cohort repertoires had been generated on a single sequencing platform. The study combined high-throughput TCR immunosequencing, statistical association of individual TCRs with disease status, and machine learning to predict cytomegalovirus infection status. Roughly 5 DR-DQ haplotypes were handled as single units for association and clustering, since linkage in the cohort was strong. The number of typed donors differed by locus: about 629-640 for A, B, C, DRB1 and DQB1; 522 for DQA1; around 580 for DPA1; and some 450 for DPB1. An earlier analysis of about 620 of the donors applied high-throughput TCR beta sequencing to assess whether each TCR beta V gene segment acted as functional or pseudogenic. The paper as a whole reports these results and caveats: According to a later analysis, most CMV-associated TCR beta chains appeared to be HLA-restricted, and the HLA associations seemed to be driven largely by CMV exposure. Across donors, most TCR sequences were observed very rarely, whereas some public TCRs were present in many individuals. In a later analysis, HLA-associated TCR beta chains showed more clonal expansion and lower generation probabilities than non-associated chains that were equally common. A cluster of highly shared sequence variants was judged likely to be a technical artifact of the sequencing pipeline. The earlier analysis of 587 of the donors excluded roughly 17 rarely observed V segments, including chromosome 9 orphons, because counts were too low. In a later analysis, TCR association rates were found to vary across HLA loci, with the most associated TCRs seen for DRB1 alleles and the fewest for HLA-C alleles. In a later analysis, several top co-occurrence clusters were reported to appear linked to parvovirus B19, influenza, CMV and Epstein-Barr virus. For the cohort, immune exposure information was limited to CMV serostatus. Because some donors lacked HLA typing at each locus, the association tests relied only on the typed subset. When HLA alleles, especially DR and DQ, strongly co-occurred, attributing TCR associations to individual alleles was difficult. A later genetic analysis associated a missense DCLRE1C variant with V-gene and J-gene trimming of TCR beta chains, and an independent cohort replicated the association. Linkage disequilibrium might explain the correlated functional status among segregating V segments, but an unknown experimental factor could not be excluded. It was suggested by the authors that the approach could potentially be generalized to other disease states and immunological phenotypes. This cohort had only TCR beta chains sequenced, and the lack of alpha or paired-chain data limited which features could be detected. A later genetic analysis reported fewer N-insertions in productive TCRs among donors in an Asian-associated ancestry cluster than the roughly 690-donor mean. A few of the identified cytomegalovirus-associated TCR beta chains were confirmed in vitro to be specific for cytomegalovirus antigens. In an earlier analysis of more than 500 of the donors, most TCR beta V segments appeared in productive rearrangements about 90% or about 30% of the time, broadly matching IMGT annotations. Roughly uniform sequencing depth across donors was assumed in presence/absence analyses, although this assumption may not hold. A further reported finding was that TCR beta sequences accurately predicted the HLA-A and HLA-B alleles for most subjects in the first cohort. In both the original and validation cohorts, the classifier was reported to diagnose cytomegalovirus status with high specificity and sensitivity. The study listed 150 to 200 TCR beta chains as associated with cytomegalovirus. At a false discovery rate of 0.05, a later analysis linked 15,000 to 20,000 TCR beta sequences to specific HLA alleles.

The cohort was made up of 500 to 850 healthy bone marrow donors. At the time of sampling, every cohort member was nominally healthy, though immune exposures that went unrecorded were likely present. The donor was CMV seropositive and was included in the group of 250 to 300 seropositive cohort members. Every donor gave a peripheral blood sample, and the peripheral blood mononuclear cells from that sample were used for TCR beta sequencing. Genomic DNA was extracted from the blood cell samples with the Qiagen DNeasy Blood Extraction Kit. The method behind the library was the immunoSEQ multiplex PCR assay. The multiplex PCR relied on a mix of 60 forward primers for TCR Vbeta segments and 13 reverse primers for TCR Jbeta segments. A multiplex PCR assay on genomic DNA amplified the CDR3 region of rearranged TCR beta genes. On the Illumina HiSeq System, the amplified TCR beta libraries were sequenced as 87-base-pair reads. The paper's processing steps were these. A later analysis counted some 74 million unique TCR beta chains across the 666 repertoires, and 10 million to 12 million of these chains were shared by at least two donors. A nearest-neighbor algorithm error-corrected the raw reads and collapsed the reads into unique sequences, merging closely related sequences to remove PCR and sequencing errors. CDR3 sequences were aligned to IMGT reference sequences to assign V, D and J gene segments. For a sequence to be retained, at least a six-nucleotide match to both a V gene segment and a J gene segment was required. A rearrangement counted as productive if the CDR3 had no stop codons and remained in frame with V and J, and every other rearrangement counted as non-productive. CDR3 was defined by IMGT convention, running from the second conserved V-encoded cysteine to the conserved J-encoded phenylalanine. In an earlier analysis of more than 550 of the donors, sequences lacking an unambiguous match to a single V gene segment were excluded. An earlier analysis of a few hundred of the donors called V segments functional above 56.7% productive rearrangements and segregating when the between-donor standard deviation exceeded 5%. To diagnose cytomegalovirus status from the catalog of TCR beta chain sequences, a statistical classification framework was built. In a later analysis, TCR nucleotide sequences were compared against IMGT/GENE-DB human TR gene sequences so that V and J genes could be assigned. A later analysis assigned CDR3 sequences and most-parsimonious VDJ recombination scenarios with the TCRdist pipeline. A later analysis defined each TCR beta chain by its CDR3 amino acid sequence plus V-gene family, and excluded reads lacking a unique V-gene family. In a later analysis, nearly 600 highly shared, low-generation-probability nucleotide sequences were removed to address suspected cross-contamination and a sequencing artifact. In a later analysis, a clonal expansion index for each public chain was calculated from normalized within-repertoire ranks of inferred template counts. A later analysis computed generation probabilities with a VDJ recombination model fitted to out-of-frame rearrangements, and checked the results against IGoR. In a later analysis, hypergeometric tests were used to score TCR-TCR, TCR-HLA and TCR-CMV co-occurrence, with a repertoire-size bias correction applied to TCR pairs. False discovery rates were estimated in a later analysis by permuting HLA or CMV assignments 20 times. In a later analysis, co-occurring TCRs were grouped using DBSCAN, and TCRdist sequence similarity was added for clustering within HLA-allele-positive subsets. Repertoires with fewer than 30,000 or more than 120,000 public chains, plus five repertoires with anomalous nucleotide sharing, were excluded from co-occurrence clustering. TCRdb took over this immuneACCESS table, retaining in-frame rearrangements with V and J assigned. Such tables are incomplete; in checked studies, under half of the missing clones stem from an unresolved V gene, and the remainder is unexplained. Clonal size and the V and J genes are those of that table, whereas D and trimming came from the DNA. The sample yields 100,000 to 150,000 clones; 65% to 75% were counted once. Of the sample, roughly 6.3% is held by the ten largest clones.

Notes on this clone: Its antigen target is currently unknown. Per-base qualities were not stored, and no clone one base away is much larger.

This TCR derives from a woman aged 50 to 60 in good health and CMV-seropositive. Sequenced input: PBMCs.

The DNA sequence is given as TGCGCCAGCAGCCAAAGGACAGGGAACACCGGGGAGCTGTTTTTT. Translated, it gives CASSQRTGNTGELFF. The V gene is TRBV4-3 and the J gene is TRBJ2-2; the junction holds 7 bases that match TRBD1. In the germline V gene, CDR1 corresponds to LGHNA and CDR2 to YSLEER. The CDR3, from cysteine to phenylalanine, totals 15 residues. The CDR3 DNA has 45 bases and is translated from base 1. From V the trimming removes 2 bases and from J it removes 1 base, while the gene matches leave 1 base of the junction unaccounted for.